The 2 T cell receptor beta chains below come from one sample, sequenced in a study of cytotoxic CD8 clonotypes in ibrutinib-treated CLL. Some clones are missing from TCRdb's copy, which holds only in-frame ones; the method was immunoSEQ multiplex PCR. Seen here are tens of thousands of clones, 45% to 70% observed once, and the top ten hold around 20%. Sequencing was performed on PBMCs, taken after 24 months of ibrutinib treatment. These receptors were collected from a human donor with chronic lymphocytic leukemia.

The CDR3 DNA reads as TGTGCCAGCAGTTTGGGACAGGGATATCAAGAGACCCAGTACTTC. Its translation is CASSLGQGYQETQYF. The chain links TRBV28 to TRBJ2-5; 9 bases match TRBD1. From germline, CDR1 is MDHEN and CDR2 SYDVKM. J was trimmed by 2 bases and V by 3 bases; bases with no gene match: 4. The CDR3 is 15 amino acids.

The chain links TRBV28 to TRBJ2-2; 12 bases are shared with TRBD2. Germline CDR1 is MDHEN and CDR2 is SYDVKM. The CDR3 is made up of 16 amino acids. Unmatched junction bases numbered 5, after V lost 7 bases and J lost 2 bases. CDR3 amino acids: CASTLAGGANTGELFF. For the CDR3, the DNA is TGTGCCAGCACCCTAGCGGGAGGGGCTAACACCGGGGAGCTGTTTTTT.